This TCR beta chain stems from a study of PD-1 and CTLA-4 blockade in melanoma. Trimming took 6 bases from V and 6 from J, leaving 18 bases between them. Germline V gene data show CDR1 as MDHEN and CDR2 as SYDVKM. The CDR3 has 14 residues. Only in-frame clones appear in the TCRdb table, and some are missing; sequencing was by immunoSEQ multiplex PCR. The repertoire holds roughly 21,000 clones, with around 88% as singletons. The rearrangement joins TRBV28 to TRBJ2-7, with D possibly being TRBD2 (6 bases). The receptor was isolated from a human donor with melanoma. This specimen consisted of CD8+ T cells from peripheral blood, obtained before anti-PD-1 treatment. CDR3 nucleotide sequence: TGTGCCAGCAGCGGGACTTTAGGTTTTTCCGAGCAGTACTTC. It is translated as CASSGTLGFSEQYF.